This entry features one T cell receptor (beta chain) sequence. The sample is drawn from a study of blood T cells in healthy people across ages. Combining a sample-barcoded 5' primer with a J-beta primer mix, a second PCR ran for roughly 6 to 11 cycles. TCRdb redid the calling of the 5' RACE reads with MiXCR, one entry per CDR3 protein. Of 1.5 million to 2 million distinct CDR3 sequences listed, 40% to 55% are singletons. There are 16 residues in the CDR3. Between the trimmed V and J ends, which lost 3 bases and 4 bases, there was a span of 18 bases. CDR1 LGHDT and CDR2 YNNKEL come from the germline V gene (reference sequence).

The rearrangement joins TRBV3-1 to TRBJ2-5, with D perhaps TRBD2 (5 bases). The sample consisted of blood. The receptor comes from a woman aged 40 to 55 in good health. The CDR3, as DNA: TGTGCCAGCAGCCAGGCACAAGGTACGGCGGGAGAGACCCAGTACTTC. Its protein product is CASSQAQGTAGETQYF.